This TCR beta chain derives from a study of CD8 T cells in Susac syndrome. Overall study context: Active disease was present in about 6 of the sequenced Susac syndrome patients, whereas fewer than ten of them were in remission.

Turning to this clonotype: The antigen is undetermined.

The germline V gene encodes CDR1 DFQATT and CDR2 SNEGSKA (reference sequence). This CDR3 is built from 11 residues. Trimming removed 5 bases from V and 1 base from J, with 6 bases in between. Sequencing of TCR beta was undertaken in CD8+ and CD4+ T cells derived from blood. A quantity of about 0.5 to 1 ug RNA underwent reverse transcription using random hexamers. By means of immunoSEQ multiplex PCR, TCR beta CDR3 spanning 54 Vbeta and 13 Jbeta underwent amplification. TCRdb re-called the immunoSEQ multiplex PCR reads with MiXCR, one entry per CDR3 protein. Seen here are approximately 180,000 distinct CDR3 sequences, around 94% observed once, and the top ten hold 0.099%. Study findings and constraints: CD4+ T cell repertoires in Susac syndrome lacked clonal expansion.

This receptor was identified in a human donor with Susac syndrome. This chain joins TRBV20-1 and TRBJ2-7; D gene unclear. Sequencing was performed on CD4+ T cells from PBMCs. The CDR3 is CSAARSYEQYF. DNA of the CDR3: TGCAGTGCTGCTAGATCCTACGAGCAGTACTTC.